These 24 T cell receptor beta chains were all obtained from the same sample, sequenced in a study of long-term antiretroviral therapy in people with HIV. The assay used was immunoSEQ (version v3.0), run at survey level. Produced via immunoSEQ multiplex PCR; TCRdb's table is partial and in-frame only. Among about 29,000 clones listed, around nine tenths were seen once. The source material was unsorted PBMCs, sampled 0.5 years after starting antiretroviral therapy. All receptors derive from a woman younger than 30 with HIV.

The V and J genes are TRBV9 and TRBJ2-3, with D perhaps assigned TRBD1 or TRBD2 (7 bases each). The CDR3 extends over 16 amino acids. V lost 3 bases and J lost 10, with 24 bases in between. Per germline, CDR1 SGDLS and CDR2 YYNGEE. CDR3 DNA sequence: TGTGCCAGCAGCGCAGTGGGAGGGGGCCCCATCTGGTCGCAGTATTTT. Amino acid sequence: CASSAVGGGPIWSQYF.

The V gene is TRBV5-1, the J gene TRBJ2-1, with 12 bases that match TRBD2. Germline CDR1 reads SGHRS; CDR2 reads YFSETQ. Trimming took 1 base from V and 9 from J; bases not matched to a gene: 8. This CDR3 is built from 16 residues. CDR3 bases: TGCGCCAGCAGCTTGACGACTAGCGGGAGATTCGGTGAGCAGTTCTTC. Amino acids: CASSLTTSGRFGEQFF.

This rearrangement joins TRBV5-4 to TRBJ2-6, with D perhaps matching TRBD2 (6 bases). The length of the CDR3 is 15 residues. Trimming removed 1 base from V and 3 bases from J, with 8 bases in between. Germline V gene data show CDR1 as SGHNT and CDR2 as YYREEE (reference sequence). For the CDR3, the DNA is TGTGCCAGCAGCTTGAGGGGAGGTGGGGCCAACGTCCTGACTTTC. It encodes CASSLRGGGANVLTF.

This chain links TRBV5-1 with TRBJ1-2; possibly TRBD1 for D (5 bases). Trimming took off 0 bases at V and 8 bases at J, with 14 bases between the two ends. This CDR3 is built from 14 residues. Germline V gene sequence: CDR1 SGHRS, CDR2 YFSETQ. The CDR3 coding sequence is TGCGCCAGCAGCTTGGACCCGGGGGGGAAAGGCTACACCTTC. The encoded protein is CASSLDPGGKGYTF.

The V and J genes are TRBV7-9 and TRBJ2-2; D uncertain. The CDR3 extends over 13 amino acids. V was cut by 5 bases and J by 3 bases, with 7 bases left in between. Germline-derived CDR1 and CDR2 are SEHNR and FQNEAQ (reference sequence). The CDR3 DNA reads TGTGCCAGCAGCCTACGTGACACCGGGGAGCTGTTTTTT. It encodes CASSLRDTGELFF.

The chain links TRBV5-1 to TRBJ2-3; 7 bases match TRBD2. This CDR3 has 14 amino acids. V lost 2 bases, J lost 3 bases, and 3 bases stayed unmatched. Germline V CDR1 and CDR2: SGHRS, YFSETQ. The CDR3 region has the DNA TGCGCCAGCAGCTTAGGACTAGTGACAGATACGCAGTATTTT. Its protein is CASSLGLVTDTQYF.

This clone was found a few times. The J gene is TRBJ1-1, the V gene TRBV28; D gene uncertain. The germline gives CDR1 MDHEN, CDR2 SYDVKM. The CDR3 consists of 13 residues. Trimming took 5 bases from V and 6 from J, leaving 13 bases between them. Written as DNA, the CDR3 is TGTGCCAGCAGTGTTGAGGGCTACGCTGAAGCTTTCTTT. Protein: CASSVEGYAEAFF.

The chain employs TRBV19 and TRBJ1-4; unclear D gene. Looked up from germline, CDR1 is LNHDA and CDR2 is SQIVND (reference sequence). The germline V and J ends were trimmed by 3 bases and 6 bases, with 5 bases remaining between them. The CDR3 covers 12 residues. CDR3 protein: CASSISDEKLFF. As DNA, the CDR3 is TGTGCCAGTAGTATCTCGGATGAAAAACTGTTTTTT.

The rearrangement links TRBV7-9 to TRBJ1-2; D gene ambiguous. V was trimmed by 2 bases and J by 3 bases, leaving 13 bases between them. Germline assignment: CDR1 SEHNR and CDR2 FQNEAQ (reference sequence). The CDR3 has 15 amino acids. The CDR3 sequence: CASSLSSIPHYGYTF. CDR3 sequence (DNA): TGTGCCAGCAGCTTATCCTCGATACCCCACTATGGCTACACCTTC. Based on the CDR3 plus reference TRBV7-9 and TRBJ1-2, the full variable domain is DTGVSQNPRHKITKRGQNVTFRCDPISEHNRLYWYRQTLGQGPEFLTYFQNEAQLEKSRLLSDRFSAERPKGSFSTLEIQRTEQGDSAMYLCASSLSSIPHYGYTFGSGTRLTVV.

V and J are TRBV6-4 and TRBJ1-1; D is ambiguous. Germline V lookup: CDR1 MRHNA, CDR2 SNTAGT. This CDR3 has 13 amino acids. Trimming shortened V by 6 bases and J by 1 base, and 9 bases separated the two germline ends. The CDR3 DNA reads TGTGCCAGCAGCTCGACATGGAACACTGAAGCTTTCTTT. It translates to CASSSTWNTEAFF.

This clone showed up just once. This chain links TRBV27 with TRBJ2-6; 7 positions agree with TRBD1. V lost 5 bases, J lost 1 base, and 11 bases stayed unmatched. CDR1 is MNHEY, CDR2 SMNVEV, per germline (reference sequence). The length of the CDR3 is 18 residues. The CDR3 loop is CASSPRQGFGSGANVLTF. The DNA of the CDR3 is TGTGCCAGCAGTCCGCGACAGGGATTTGGGTCTGGGGCCAACGTCCTGACTTTC.

The chain recombines TRBV6-4 with TRBJ2-3; the D gene is possibly TRBD2 (6 bases). In germline, CDR1 is MRHNA, CDR2 SNTAGT. Trimming cost V 3 bases and J 0 bases, with 7 bases left between them. The CDR3 loop spans 14 amino acids. The CDR3 reads CASSESGSTDTQYF. CDR3 nucleotide sequence: TGTGCCAGCAGTGAAAGCGGGAGCACAGATACGCAGTATTTT.

This chain connects TRBV7-9 to TRBJ2-7; 8 bases map to TRBD1. The length of the CDR3 is 11 residues. Germline CDR1 is SEHNR and CDR2 is FQNEAQ (reference sequence). V trimming: 9 bases; J trimming: 4 bases; junction bases outside the gene matches: 2. CDR3 in DNA: TGTGCCAGTCAGGGGGCTTACGAGCAGTACTTC. This codes for CASQGAYEQYF.

The chain carries TRBV6-1 and TRBJ2-7; 10 bases are a match to TRBD2. The germline V gene has CDR1 MNHNS and CDR2 SASEGT. V lost 7 bases and J lost 3; bases outside the gene matches: 6. This CDR3 spans 14 amino acids. CDR3 protein: CASTPSGSVYEQYF. DNA of the CDR3: TGTGCCAGCACCCCTAGCGGGAGTGTCTACGAGCAGTACTTC.

This chain uses TRBV2 with TRBJ1-5, with D possibly TRBD1 on 6 matching bases. CDR1 and CDR2 from the germline V gene are SNHLY and FYNNEI. The CDR3 totals 15 residues. With 8 bases removed from V and 2 bases from J, the gap between germline ends came to 16 bases. For the CDR3, the DNA is TGTGCCAGCGTTCCGACAGGAGTCGGCAATCAGCCCCAGCATTTT. Translated, it gives CASVPTGVGNQPQHF.

The chain combines TRBV18 with TRBJ2-7; 7 nucleotides line up with TRBD1. The CDR3 has 15 residues. Germline-derived CDR1 and CDR2 are KGHSH and LQKENI. V was clipped by 6 bases and J by 6 bases; unmatched bases: 14. The CDR3 DNA reads TGTGCCAGCTCCCTAAAGGGGGCCCCGGAGGTCGAGCAGTACTTC. It translates to CASSLKGAPEVEQYF.

The chain combines TRBV9 with TRBJ2-3, with 10 positions matching TRBD2. The CDR3 is made up of 16 amino acids. With 0 bases clipped from V and 6 bases from J, the junction kept 7 bases outside the gene matches. Germline CDR1 is SGDLS and CDR2 is YYNGEE. As DNA, the CDR3 is TGTGCCAGCAGCGTAGCTCTGGGACTAGCGTCGGATACGCAGTATTTT. Its translation: CASSVALGLASDTQYF.

The chain combines TRBV19 with TRBJ1-4, with 8 bases aligning to TRBD1. After removal of 1 base from V and 8 bases from J, the junction contained 12 bases not matched to a gene. Per the germline V gene, CDR1 is LNHDA and CDR2 is SQIVND (reference sequence). The CDR3 covers 17 residues. CDR3 amino acids: CASSIAENRQGYEKLFF. The CDR3 nucleotides read TGTGCCAGTAGTATAGCAGAAAACCGACAGGGGTACGAAAAACTGTTTTTT.

The chain joins TRBV6-5 to TRBJ2-1; TRBD2 might be the D (7 bases). Germline loops: CDR1 MNHEY, CDR2 SVGAGI. CDR3 length: 14 amino acids. V shed 0 bases and J shed 9 bases, with 12 bases lying between them. In DNA form, the CDR3 reads TGTGCCAGCAGTTACTCTGGGGGAGGGGGTGAGCAGTTCTTC. The encoded protein is CASSYSGGGGEQFF.

Here the CDR3 reads CASSYRDGEYGYEQYF. The DNA of the CDR3 is TGTGCCAGCAGCTACCGGGACGGAGAGTATGGCTACGAGCAGTACTTC. This chain uses TRBV5-6 with TRBJ2-7, with D perhaps being TRBD1 or TRBD2 (5 bases each). Germline assignment: CDR1 SGHDT and CDR2 YYEEEE. The CDR3 length is 16 residues. The V end was cut by 3 bases, the J end by 3 bases, with 19 bases between.

This chain links TRBV19 with TRBJ1-1; perhaps TRBD1 as D (5 bases). Germline V gene lookup returns CDR1 LNHDA and CDR2 SQIVND (reference sequence). There are 14 residues in the CDR3. V gave up 7 bases and J gave up 2 bases, with 14 bases separating them. The CDR3 DNA sequence: TGTGCCAGTACCGAAAGGGGAAGAAACACTGAAGCTTTCTTT. Its translation is CASTERGRNTEAFF.

V and J are TRBV27 and TRBJ2-7; 9 bases map to TRBD1. The trim removed 6 bases at V and 5 bases at J, leaving 8 bases unmatched. Germline loops: CDR1 MNHEY, CDR2 SMNVEV (reference sequence). The CDR3 is made up of 14 amino acids. CDR3 amino acids: CASSDDRGTDEQYF. The CDR3 DNA reads TGTGCCAGCAGCGACGACAGGGGGACGGACGAGCAGTACTTC.

V is TRBV4-3 and J is TRBJ1-4; D is possibly TRBD1 (5 bases). CDR1 LGHNA and CDR2 YSLEER come from the germline V gene. V gave up 0 bases and J gave up 5 bases, with 16 bases separating them. The CDR3 contains 17 residues. The CDR3 DNA reads TGCGCCAGCAGCCAAGACCCCGGGACGGATTCGAATGAAAAACTGTTTTTT. It translates to CASSQDPGTDSNEKLFF.

This chain links TRBV15 with TRBJ1-2, with 7 bases matching TRBD1. Unmatched junction bases numbered 11, after V lost 7 bases and J lost 3 bases. The CDR3 totals 15 residues. The germline CDR1 and CDR2 sequences are LNHNV and YYDKDF (reference sequence). The chain's CDR3 is CATTQTGLLYYGYTF. CDR3 sequence (DNA): TGTGCCACCACCCAGACAGGGTTACTTTACTATGGCTACACCTTC. Drawing the rest from reference TRBV15 and TRBJ1-2, the complete variable domain is DAMVIQNPRYQVTQFGKPVTLSCSQTLNHNVMYWYQQKSSQAPKLLFHYYDKDFNNEADTPDNFQSRRPNTSFCFLDIRSPGLGDTAMYLCATTQTGLLYYGYTFGSGTRLTVV.